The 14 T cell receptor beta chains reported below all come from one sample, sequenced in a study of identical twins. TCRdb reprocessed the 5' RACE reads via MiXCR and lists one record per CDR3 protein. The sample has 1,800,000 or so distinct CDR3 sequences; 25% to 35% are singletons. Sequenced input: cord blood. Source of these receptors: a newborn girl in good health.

The CDR3 nucleotides read TGCGCCAGCCGACCGGGGTTTAGCTCGAACAATGAGCAGTTCTTC. This codes for CASRPGFSSNNEQFF. The chain recombines TRBV5-1 with TRBJ2-1, with D tentatively TRBD2 (5 bases). The CDR3 totals 15 residues. V shed 7 bases and J shed 5 bases, with 19 bases lying between them. CDR1 and CDR2 (germline): SGHRS, YFSETQ.

CDR3 nucleotides: TGCGCCAGCAGGGGCGGACTAGTGCAAACAGATACGCAGTATTTT. It is translated as CASRGGLVQTDTQYF. V gene TRBV5-1 combines with J gene TRBJ2-3; 7 positions match TRBD2. The V and J ends lost 5 bases and 3 bases, in that order; junction bases with no gene match: 9. The CDR3 totals 15 residues. Germline V gives CDR1 SGHRS, CDR2 YFSETQ.

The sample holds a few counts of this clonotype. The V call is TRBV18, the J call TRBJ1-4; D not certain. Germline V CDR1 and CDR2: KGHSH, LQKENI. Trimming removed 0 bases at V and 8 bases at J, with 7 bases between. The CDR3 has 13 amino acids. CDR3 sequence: CASSPPNAEKLFF. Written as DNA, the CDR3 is TGTGCCAGCTCACCACCGAACGCGGAAAAACTGTTTTTT.

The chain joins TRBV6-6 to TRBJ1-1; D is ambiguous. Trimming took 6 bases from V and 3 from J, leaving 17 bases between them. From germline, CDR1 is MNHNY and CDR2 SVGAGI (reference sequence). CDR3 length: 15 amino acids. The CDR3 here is CASRDHKGGYTEAFF. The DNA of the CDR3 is TGTGCCAGCAGGGATCACAAGGGCGGGTACACTGAAGCTTTCTTT.

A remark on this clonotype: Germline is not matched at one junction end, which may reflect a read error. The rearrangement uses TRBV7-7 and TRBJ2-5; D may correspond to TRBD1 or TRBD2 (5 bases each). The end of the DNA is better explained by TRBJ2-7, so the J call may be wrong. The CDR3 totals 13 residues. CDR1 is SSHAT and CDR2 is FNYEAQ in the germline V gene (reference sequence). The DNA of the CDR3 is TGTGCTAGCAGCTTAGGCCCGGGACGCGAGCAGTACTTC. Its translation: CASSLGPGREQYF.

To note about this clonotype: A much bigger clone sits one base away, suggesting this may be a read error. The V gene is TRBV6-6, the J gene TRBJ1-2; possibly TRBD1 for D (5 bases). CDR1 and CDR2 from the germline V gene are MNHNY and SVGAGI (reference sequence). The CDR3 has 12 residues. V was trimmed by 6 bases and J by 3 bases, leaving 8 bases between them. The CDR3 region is CASRDMDYGYTF. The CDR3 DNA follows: TGTGCCAGCAGGGACATGGACTATGGCTACACCTTC.

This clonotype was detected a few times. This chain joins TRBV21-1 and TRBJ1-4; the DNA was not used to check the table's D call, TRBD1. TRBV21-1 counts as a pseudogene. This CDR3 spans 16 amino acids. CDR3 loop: CASSKNRDRVHEKLFF. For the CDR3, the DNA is TGTGCCAGCAGCAAGAATAGGGACAGGGTACATGAAAAACTGTTTTTT.

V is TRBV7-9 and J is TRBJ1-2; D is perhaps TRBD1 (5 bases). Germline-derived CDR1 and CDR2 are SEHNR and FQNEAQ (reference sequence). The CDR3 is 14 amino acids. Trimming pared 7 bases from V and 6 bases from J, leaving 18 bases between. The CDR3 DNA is TGTGCCAGCACCGACCGACACGAGGGACATGGCTACACCTTC. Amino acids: CASTDRHEGHGYTF.

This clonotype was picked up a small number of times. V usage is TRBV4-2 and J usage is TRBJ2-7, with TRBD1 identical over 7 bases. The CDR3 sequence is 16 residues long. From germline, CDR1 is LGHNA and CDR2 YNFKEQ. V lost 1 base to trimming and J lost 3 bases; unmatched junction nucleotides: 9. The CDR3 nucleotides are TGTGCCAGCAGCCAAGGGGGCGACAGGGCCCTCTACGAGCAGTACTTC. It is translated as CASSQGGDRALYEQYF.

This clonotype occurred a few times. DNA for the CDR3: TGCGCCAGCAGCCAGGCTAGCGGGACCTCCTACGAGCAGTACTTC. It translates to CASSQASGTSYEQYF. This chain connects TRBV4-1 to TRBJ2-7; 9 nucleotides agree with TRBD2. After removal of 3 bases from V and 0 bases from J, the junction contained 3 bases not matched to a gene. This CDR3 has 15 amino acids. Germline V CDR1 and CDR2: MGHRA, YSYEKL.

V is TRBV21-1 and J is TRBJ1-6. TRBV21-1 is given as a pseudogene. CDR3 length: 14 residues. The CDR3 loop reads CASSKAAQNSPLHF. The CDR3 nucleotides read TGTGCCAGCAGCAAAGCGGCACAAAATTCACCCCTCCACTTT.

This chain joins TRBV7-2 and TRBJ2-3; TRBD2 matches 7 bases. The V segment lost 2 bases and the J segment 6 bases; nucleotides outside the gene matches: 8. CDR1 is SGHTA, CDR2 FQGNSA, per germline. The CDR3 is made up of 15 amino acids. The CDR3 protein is CASSLFAGSGDTQYF. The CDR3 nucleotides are TGTGCCAGCAGCTTATTCGCCGGTAGCGGGGATACGCAGTATTTT.

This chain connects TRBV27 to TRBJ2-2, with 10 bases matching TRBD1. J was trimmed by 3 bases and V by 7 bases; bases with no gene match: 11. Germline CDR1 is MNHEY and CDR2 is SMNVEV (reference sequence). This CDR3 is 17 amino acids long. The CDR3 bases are TGTGCCAGCAAACGAACCTCCGGGACAGGGGACACCGGGGAGCTGTTTTTT. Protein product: CASKRTSGTGDTGELFF.

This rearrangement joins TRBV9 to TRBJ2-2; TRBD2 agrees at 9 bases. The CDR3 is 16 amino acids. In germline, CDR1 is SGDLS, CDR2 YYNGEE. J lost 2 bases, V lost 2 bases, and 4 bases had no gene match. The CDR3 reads CASSVRTSANTGELFF. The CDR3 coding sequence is TGTGCCAGCAGCGTTAGGACTAGCGCAAACACCGGGGAGCTGTTTTTT.